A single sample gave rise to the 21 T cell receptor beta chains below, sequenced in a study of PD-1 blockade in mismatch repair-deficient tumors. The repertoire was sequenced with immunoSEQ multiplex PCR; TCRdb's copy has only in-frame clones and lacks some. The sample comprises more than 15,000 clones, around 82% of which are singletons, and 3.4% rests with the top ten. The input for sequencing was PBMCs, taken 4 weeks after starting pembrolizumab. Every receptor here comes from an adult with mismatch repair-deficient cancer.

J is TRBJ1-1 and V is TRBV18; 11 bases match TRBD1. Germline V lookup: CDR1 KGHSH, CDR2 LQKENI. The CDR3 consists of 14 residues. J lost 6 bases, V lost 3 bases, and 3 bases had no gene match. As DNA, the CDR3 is TGTGCCAGCTCACCGGGACAGGGGGTATCTGAAGCTTTCTTT. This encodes CASSPGQGVSEAFF.

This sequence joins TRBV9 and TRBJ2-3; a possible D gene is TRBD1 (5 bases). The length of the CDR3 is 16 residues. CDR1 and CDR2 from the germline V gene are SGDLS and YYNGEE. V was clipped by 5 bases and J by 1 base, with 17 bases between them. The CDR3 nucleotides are TGTGCCAGCAGTACTTTTAGTGGGGCGGGCACAGATACGCAGTATTTT. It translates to CASSTFSGAGTDTQYF.

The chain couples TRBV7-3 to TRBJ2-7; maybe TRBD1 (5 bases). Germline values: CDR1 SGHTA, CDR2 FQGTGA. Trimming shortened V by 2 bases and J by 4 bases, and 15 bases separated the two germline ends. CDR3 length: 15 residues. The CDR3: CASSLQGAGRYEQYF. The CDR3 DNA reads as TGTGCCAGCAGCTTACAAGGGGCTGGTCGGTACGAGCAGTACTTC.

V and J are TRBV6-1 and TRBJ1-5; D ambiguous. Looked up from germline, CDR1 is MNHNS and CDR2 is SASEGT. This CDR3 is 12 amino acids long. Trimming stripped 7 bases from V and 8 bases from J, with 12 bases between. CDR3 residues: CASNFFPEPQHF. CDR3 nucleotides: TGTGCCAGCAATTTTTTCCCAGAGCCCCAGCATTTT.

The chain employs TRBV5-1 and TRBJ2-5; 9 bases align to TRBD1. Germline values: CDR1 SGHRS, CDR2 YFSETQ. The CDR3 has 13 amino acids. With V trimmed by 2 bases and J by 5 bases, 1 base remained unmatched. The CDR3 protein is CASSLTGGETQYF. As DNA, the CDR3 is TGCGCCAGCAGCTTAACAGGGGGCGAGACCCAGTACTTC. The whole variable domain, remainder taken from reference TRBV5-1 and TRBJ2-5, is KAGVTQTPRYLIKTRGQQVTLSCSPISGHRSVSWYQQTPGQGLQFLFEYFSETQRNKGNFPGRFSGRQFSNSRSEMNVSTLELGDSALYLCASSLTGGETQYFGPGTRLLVL.

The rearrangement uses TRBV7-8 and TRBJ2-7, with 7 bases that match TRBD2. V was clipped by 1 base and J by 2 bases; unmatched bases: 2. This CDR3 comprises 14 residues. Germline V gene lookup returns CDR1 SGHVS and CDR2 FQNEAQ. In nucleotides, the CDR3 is TGTGCCAGCAGCTTAGTCGCGGGAGCCTACGAGCAGTACTTC. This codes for CASSLVAGAYEQYF.

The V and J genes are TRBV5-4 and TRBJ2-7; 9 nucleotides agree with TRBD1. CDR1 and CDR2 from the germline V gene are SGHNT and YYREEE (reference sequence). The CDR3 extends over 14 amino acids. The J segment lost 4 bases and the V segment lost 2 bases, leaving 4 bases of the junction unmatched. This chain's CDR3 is CASSFGTGMYEQYF. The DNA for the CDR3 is TGTGCCAGCAGCTTTGGGACAGGGATGTACGAGCAGTACTTC.

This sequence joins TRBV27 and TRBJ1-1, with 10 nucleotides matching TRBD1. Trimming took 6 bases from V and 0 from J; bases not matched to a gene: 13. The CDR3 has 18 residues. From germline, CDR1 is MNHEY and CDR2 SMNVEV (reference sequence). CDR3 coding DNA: TGTGCCAGCAGCGACCTCCGGGGACAGGGGAGACTGAACACTGAAGCTTTCTTT. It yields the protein CASSDLRGQGRLNTEAFF.

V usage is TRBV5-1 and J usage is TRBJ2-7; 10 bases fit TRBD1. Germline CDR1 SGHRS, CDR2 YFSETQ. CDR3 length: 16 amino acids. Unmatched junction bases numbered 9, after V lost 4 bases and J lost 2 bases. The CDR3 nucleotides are TGCGCCAGCAGCGCCGATGCCGGGACAGGGGCCTACGAGCAGTACTTC. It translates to CASSADAGTGAYEQYF.

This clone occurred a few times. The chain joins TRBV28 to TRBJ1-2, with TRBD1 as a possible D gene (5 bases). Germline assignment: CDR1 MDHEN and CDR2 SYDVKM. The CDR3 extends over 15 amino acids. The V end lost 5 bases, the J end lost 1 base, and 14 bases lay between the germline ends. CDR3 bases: TGTGCCAGCAGTCCAGGGTCCATACTTAACTATGGCTACACCTTC. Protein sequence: CASSPGSILNYGYTF.

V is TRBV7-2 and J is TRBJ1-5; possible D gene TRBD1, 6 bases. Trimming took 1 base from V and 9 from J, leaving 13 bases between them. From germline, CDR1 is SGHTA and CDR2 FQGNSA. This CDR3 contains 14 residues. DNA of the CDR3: TGTGCCAGCAGCTTAGGGGGGCATCTAAGGCCCCAGCATTTT. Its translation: CASSLGGHLRPQHF.

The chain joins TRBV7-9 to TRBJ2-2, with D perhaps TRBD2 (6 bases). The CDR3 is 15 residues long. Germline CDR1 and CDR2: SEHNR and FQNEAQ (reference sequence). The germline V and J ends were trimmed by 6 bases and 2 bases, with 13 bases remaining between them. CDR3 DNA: TGTGCCAGCAGTTATCCGGGACTCAACACCGGGGAGCTGTTTTTT. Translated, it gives CASSYPGLNTGELFF.

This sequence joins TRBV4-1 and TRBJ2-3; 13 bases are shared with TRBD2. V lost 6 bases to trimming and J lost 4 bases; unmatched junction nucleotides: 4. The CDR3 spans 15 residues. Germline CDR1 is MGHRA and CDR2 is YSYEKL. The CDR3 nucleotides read TGCGCCAGCAGTCAGGGGACTAGCGGGGCAGATACGCAGTATTTT. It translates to CASSQGTSGADTQYF.

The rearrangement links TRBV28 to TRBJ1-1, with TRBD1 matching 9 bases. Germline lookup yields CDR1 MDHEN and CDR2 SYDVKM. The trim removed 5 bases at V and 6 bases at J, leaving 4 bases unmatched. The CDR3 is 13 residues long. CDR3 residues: CASSRDRVAEAFF. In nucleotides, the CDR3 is TGTGCCAGCAGTCGGGACAGGGTAGCTGAAGCTTTCTTT.

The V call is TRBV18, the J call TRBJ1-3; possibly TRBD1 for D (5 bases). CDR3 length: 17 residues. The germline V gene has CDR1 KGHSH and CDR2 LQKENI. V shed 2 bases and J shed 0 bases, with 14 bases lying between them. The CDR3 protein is CASSPTEGPTSGNTIYF. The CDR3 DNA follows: TGTGCCAGCTCACCAACGGAGGGACCTACCTCTGGAAACACCATATATTTT.

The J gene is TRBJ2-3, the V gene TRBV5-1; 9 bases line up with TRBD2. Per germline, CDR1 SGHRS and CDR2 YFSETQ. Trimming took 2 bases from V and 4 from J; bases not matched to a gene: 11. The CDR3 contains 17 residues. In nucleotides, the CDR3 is TGCGCCAGCAGCTTAGGGGGAGCGGCGGGAGGGGCAGATACGCAGTATTTT. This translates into CASSLGGAAGGADTQYF.

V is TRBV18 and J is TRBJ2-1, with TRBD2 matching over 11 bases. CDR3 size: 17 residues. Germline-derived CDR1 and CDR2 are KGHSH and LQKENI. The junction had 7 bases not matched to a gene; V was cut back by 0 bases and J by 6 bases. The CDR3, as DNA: TGTGCCAGCTCACCACCTATTGGGACTAGCGGTACCAATGAGCAGTTCTTC. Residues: CASSPPIGTSGTNEQFF.

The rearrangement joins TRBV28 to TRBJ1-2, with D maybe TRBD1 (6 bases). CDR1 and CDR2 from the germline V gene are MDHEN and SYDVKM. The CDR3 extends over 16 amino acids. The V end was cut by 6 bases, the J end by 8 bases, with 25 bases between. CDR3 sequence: CASSYHSQGVKGGYTF. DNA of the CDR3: TGTGCCAGCAGCTACCACTCACAGGGAGTAAAGGGCGGCTACACCTTC.

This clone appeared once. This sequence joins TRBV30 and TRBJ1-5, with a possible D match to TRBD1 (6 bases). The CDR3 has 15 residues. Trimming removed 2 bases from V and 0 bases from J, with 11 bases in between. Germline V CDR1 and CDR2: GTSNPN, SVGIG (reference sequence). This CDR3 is CAWSLGADSNQPQHF. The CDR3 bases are TGTGCCTGGAGTCTGGGGGCAGATAGCAATCAGCCCCAGCATTTT.

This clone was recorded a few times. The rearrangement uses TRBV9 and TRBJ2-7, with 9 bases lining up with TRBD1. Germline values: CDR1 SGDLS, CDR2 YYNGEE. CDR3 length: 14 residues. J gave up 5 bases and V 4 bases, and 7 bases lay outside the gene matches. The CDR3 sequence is CASSQGTGFDEQYF. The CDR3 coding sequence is TGTGCCAGCAGCCAGGGGACAGGGTTCGACGAGCAGTACTTC.

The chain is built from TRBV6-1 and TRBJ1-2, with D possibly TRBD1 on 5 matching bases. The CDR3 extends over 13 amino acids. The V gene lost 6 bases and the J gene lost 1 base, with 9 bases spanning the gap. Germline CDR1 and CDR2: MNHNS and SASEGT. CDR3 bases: TGTGCCAGCAGGACGGGGGATAACTATGGCTACACCTTC. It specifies CASRTGDNYGYTF.